This T cell receptor (beta chain) stems from a study of post-analysis software for immune sequencing data. Study-level background: In terms of disease course, relapsing-remitting, secondary progressive and progressive-relapsing multiple sclerosis were included.

With regard to this clonotype: Its target is unknown.

Unique-molecular-identifier-tagged TCR beta cDNA libraries were used. The T cell input of about 0.9 to 11 million gave approximately 460,000 cDNA molecules. TCRdb recomputed calls from the PCR reads with MiXCR, one row per CDR3 protein. The sample includes hundreds of thousands of distinct CDR3 sequences, roughly 46% seen only once; the top ten take around 1.7%. Study-wide results and caveats: Patients showed TRBV5-6, TRBV5-1 and TRBV20-1 among four to six TRBV segments more frequent than in controls. The authors found that F measure strongly co-clustered same-batch samples. When compared against controls, multiple sclerosis patients showed significantly lower normalized Chao1 diversity.

This CDR3 has 12 amino acids. Germline-derived CDR1 and CDR2 are SGHTA and FQGNSA. Trimming stripped 3 bases from V and 13 bases from J, with 14 bases between. Sequenced sample: blood. The chain has TRBV7-2 and TRBJ2-3, with D tentatively TRBD1 (6 bases). This clonotype originated in a girl aged 10 to 17 with multiple sclerosis. The CDR3 loop reads CASSFTQGREYF. The DNA for the CDR3 is TGTGCCAGCAGCTTCACACAGGGCCGGGAGTATTTT.